Listed below are T cell receptor beta chains from one sample, sequenced in a study of vaccination and CD4 T cells after COVID-19. No cognate antigen is known for these TCRs. TCRdb re-called the PCR reads with MiXCR, one entry per CDR3 protein. This sample has over 1,500 distinct CDR3 sequences, with roughly two thirds found just once. Material: CD4+ T cells from blood, cultured in vitro, obtained after SARS-CoV-2 vaccination. These TCRs come from a human donor who had recovered from COVID-19. The CDR3 runs from the conserved cysteine through the conserved F or W. D genes are given only for firm matches. Clone sizes are given selectively: once, few, many, or a class where the clone is expanded.

length: 15; D: -; size: few; V: TRBV6-4; J: TRBJ1-5; DNA: TGTGCCAGCAGTGAACTAGCAGACGGCAATCAGCCCCAGCATTTT; CDR3: CASSELADGNQPQHF
length: 19; D: -; size: -; V: TRBV10-1; J: TRBJ1-5; DNA: TGCGCCAGCAGGTCCAGGACGGGGGGCAGACTTTATAGCAATCAGCCCCAGCATTTT; CDR3: CASRSRTGGRLYSNQPQHF
length: 16; D: TRBD2; size: few; V: TRBV7-6; J: TRBJ2-5; DNA: TGTGCCAGCAGCTTAGTGCCTAGCGGGTACCAAGAGACCCAGTACTTC; CDR3: CASSLVPSGYQETQYF
length: 16; D: -; size: -; V: TRBV27; J: TRBJ2-2; DNA: TGTGCCAGCGGCTCCCCACAGGGGGGGCGGACCGAGGAGCTGTTTTTT; CDR3: CASGSPQGGRTEELFF
length: 12; D: -; size: -; V: TRBV20-1; J: TRBJ2-7; DNA: TGCAGTGCTAGATTGGGTGACTACGAGCAGTACTTC; CDR3: CSARLGDYEQYF
length: 12; D: TRBD1; size: -; V: TRBV5-4; J: TRBJ2-7; DNA: TGTGCCAGCAGCCCCGGACAGGGGACGAAGTACTTC; CDR3: CASSPGQGTKYF
length: 12; D: -; size: -; V: TRBV7-9; J: TRBJ1-2; DNA: TGTGCCAGCAGCTTTCCCGGGAATGGCTACACCTTC; CDR3: CASSFPGNGYTF
length: 16; D: -; size: -; V: TRBV7-2; J: TRBJ1-1; DNA: TGTGCCAGCACCCCCTTGGGGGGGACGGATAACACTGAAGCTTTCTTT; CDR3: CASTPLGGTDNTEAFF
length: 15; D: TRBD2; size: -; V: TRBV6-4; J: TRBJ2-3; DNA: TGTGCCAGCAGTGTGGGGACTAGCGGCACAGATACGCAGTATTTT; CDR3: CASSVGTSGTDTQYF
length: 11; D: -; size: -; V: TRBV7-2; J: TRBJ2-1; DNA: TGTGCCAGCAGCGTGTGCAATGAGCAGTTCTTC; CDR3: CASSVCNEQFF
length: 13; D: TRBD1; size: few; V: TRBV20-1; J: TRBJ2-5; DNA: TGCAGTGCTAGGGACAGGGTTGGGGAGACCCAGTACTTC; CDR3: CSARDRVGETQYF
length: 14; D: -; size: few; V: TRBV28; J: TRBJ1-2; DNA: TGTGCCAGCAGTACCCCTGGGCAGGGCTATGGCTACACCTTC; CDR3: CASSTPGQGYGYTF
length: 11; D: -; size: few; V: TRBV20-1; J: TRBJ2-4; DNA: TGCAGTGCTTCTTCGCCCGACATTCAGTACTTC; CDR3: CSASSPDIQYF
length: 13; D: -; size: -; V: TRBV6-1; J: TRBJ2-5; DNA: TGTGCCAGCAGTGAAGTTATGGGGGAGACCCAGTACTTC; CDR3: CASSEVMGETQYF
length: 13; D: -; size: -; V: TRBV7-9; J: TRBJ1-1; DNA: TGTGCCAGCAGCTTAGAAGGGGGCACTGAAGCTTTCTTT; CDR3: CASSLEGGTEAFF
length: 16; D: -; size: -; V: TRBV27; J: TRBJ2-2; DNA: TGTGCCAGCGGCTCCCCACAGGGGGGGCGGACCGGGGAGCTGTTTTTT; CDR3: CASGSPQGGRTGELFF
length: 14; D: -; size: -; V: TRBV6-2/TRBV6-3; J: TRBJ1-1; DNA: TGTGCCAGCAGGCGGACATTTCAAGGCACTGAAGCTTTCTTT; CDR3: CASRRTFQGTEAFF
length: 14; D: -; size: -; V: TRBV20-1; J: TRBJ2-7; DNA: TGCAGTGCTAGAGACGGGGTCGGAATTAGCGAGCAGTACTTC; CDR3: CSARDGVGISEQYF
length: 13; D: -; size: -; V: TRBV20-1; J: TRBJ1-5; DNA: TGCAGTTCCCGAGCCGTAGGGAATCAGCCCCAGCATTTT; CDR3: CSSRAVGNQPQHF
length: 16; D: -; size: -; V: TRBV10-3; J: TRBJ2-3; DNA: TGTGCCATCAGGCCTTCCGTAGCTAGCAGCACAGATACGCAGTATTTT; CDR3: CAIRPSVASSTDTQYF
length: 14; D: -; size: -; V: TRBV2; J: TRBJ1-2; DNA: TGTGCCAGCAGGGGTCCGGGGGGCCGGCGGGGCTACACCTTC; CDR3: CASRGPGGRRGYTF
length: 13; D: -; size: -; V: TRBV19; J: TRBJ1-1; DNA: TGTGCCAGTAGTATAGGGGCAGGGACTGAAGCTTTCTTT; CDR3: CASSIGAGTEAFF
length: 15; D: -; size: -; V: TRBV5-4; J: TRBJ2-2; DNA: TGTGCCAGCAGCTTGGACAGCCACGAGGCCGGGGAGCTGTTTTTT; CDR3: CASSLDSHEAGELFF
length: 16; D: TRBD1; size: few; V: TRBV7-2; J: TRBJ1-5; DNA: TGTGCCAGCAGCCCGGGACAGGGGCTAGGCAATCAGCCCCAGCATTTT; CDR3: CASSPGQGLGNQPQHF
length: 14; D: -; size: -; V: TRBV7-2; J: TRBJ1-1; DNA: TGTGCCAGCAGCTTATGGCCGCCGGCCGCTGAAGCTTTCTTT; CDR3: CASSLWPPAAEAFF
length: 16; D: TRBD2; size: few; V: TRBV7-8; J: TRBJ2-4; DNA: TGTGCCAGCAGCTTAGTGTCCGGGGGGGGTAAAAACATTCAGTACTTC; CDR3: CASSLVSGGGKNIQYF
length: 16; D: -; size: few; V: TRBV28; J: TRBJ1-2; DNA: TGTGCCAGCAGCTCCATTCCGGGACGAACTAACTATGGCTACACCTTC; CDR3: CASSSIPGRTNYGYTF
length: 15; D: -; size: -; V: TRBV20-1; J: TRBJ1-1; DNA: TGCAGTGCTAGACGTTCTTGGCCCTCGAACACTGAAGCTTTCTTT; CDR3: CSARRSWPSNTEAFF
length: 14; D: -; size: -; V: TRBV12-3/TRBV12-4; J: TRBJ1-1; DNA: TGTGCCAGCAGTTTAAAGTCCAGGGACACTGAAGCTTTCTTT; CDR3: CASSLKSRDTEAFF
length: 13; D: -; size: few; V: TRBV2; J: TRBJ1-1; DNA: TGTGCCAGCAGGGACAGACTGAACACTGAAGCTTTCTTT; CDR3: CASRDRLNTEAFF
length: 15; D: -; size: -; V: TRBV11-2; J: TRBJ2-1; DNA: TGTGCCAGCAGCTTTACCCAGGGCAGTAACAATGAGCAGTTCTTC; CDR3: CASSFTQGSNNEQFF
length: 14; D: TRBD1; size: -; V: TRBV27; J: TRBJ2-7; DNA: TGTGCCAGCAGCCTCGGACAGGGGTCTCTCAAGCAGTACTTC; CDR3: CASSLGQGSLKQYF
length: 16; D: TRBD1; size: few; V: TRBV24-1; J: TRBJ2-5; DNA: TGTGCCACCAGTGATCACCGGGACAGGGGGCGGGAGACCCAGTACTTC; CDR3: CATSDHRDRGRETQYF
length: 16; D: TRBD2; size: -; V: TRBV5-1; J: TRBJ2-7; DNA: TGCGCCAGCAGCTCCGGCCTAGCGGGGGGGCTGGGGGAGCAGTACTTC; CDR3: CASSSGLAGGLGEQYF
length: 16; D: TRBD1; size: -; V: TRBV6-5; J: TRBJ1-5; DNA: TGTGCCAGCAGTTACGCGCCCCCGACAGGGCATCAGCCCCAGCATTTT; CDR3: CASSYAPPTGHQPQHF
length: 13; D: TRBD1; size: -; V: TRBV5-1; J: TRBJ1-2; DNA: TGCGCCAGCAGCCCGGACAGGGGCTATGGCTACACCTTC; CDR3: CASSPDRGYGYTF
length: 16; D: -; size: medium-sized; V: TRBV6-5; J: TRBJ1-2; DNA: TGTGCCAGCAGTTACGACCGAGACGGACAGAACTATGGCTACACCTTC; CDR3: CASSYDRDGQNYGYTF
length: 14; D: -; size: few; V: TRBV20-1; J: TRBJ1-3; DNA: TGCAGTGCAGCCATCCCAGGGACTGGAAACACCATATATTTT; CDR3: CSAAIPGTGNTIYF
length: 16; D: -; size: few; V: TRBV6-1; J: TRBJ1-6; DNA: TGTGCCAGCAGTGAAGGGAGTTGGGATATTCGTTCACCCCTCCACTTT; CDR3: CASSEGSWDIRSPLHF
length: 14; D: TRBD2; size: medium-sized; V: TRBV2; J: TRBJ2-7; DNA: TGTGCCAGCAGTCCGACTAGCGGGAGAGGGGAGCAGTACTTC; CDR3: CASSPTSGRGEQYF
length: 16; D: TRBD1; size: -; V: TRBV5-4; J: TRBJ1-6; DNA: TGTGCCAGCAGTAGACAGGGAGGCTCCTATAATTCACCCCTCCACTTT; CDR3: CASSRQGGSYNSPLHF
length: 11; D: -; size: -; V: TRBV2; J: TRBJ2-2; DNA: TGTGCCAGCAGTGTCAAAGGGGAGCTGTTTTTT; CDR3: CASSVKGELFF
length: 16; D: TRBD1; size: -; V: TRBV3-1; J: TRBJ1-2; DNA: TGTGCCAGCAGCAAAAGAACCGCCGGGACAGGGGCGGGCTACACCTTC; CDR3: CASSKRTAGTGAGYTF
length: 13; D: TRBD1; size: -; V: TRBV28; J: TRBJ2-7; DNA: TGTGCCAGCAGACAGGGGACCCCCTACGAGCAGTACTTC; CDR3: CASRQGTPYEQYF
length: 14; D: -; size: -; V: TRBV7-9; J: TRBJ1-4; DNA: TGTGCCAGCAGCTTAGCTCTGGGGGGGGAAAAACTGTTTTTT; CDR3: CASSLALGGEKLFF
length: 13; D: -; size: -; V: TRBV2; J: TRBJ1-2; DNA: TGTGCCAGCAGTGAACAGGGGACGAATGGCTACACCTTC; CDR3: CASSEQGTNGYTF
length: 14; D: -; size: -; V: TRBV19; J: TRBJ1-2; DNA: TGTGCCAGTAGCTCCCTCGTCGGGGGGTATGGCTACACCTTC; CDR3: CASSSLVGGYGYTF
length: 14; D: TRBD1; size: -; V: TRBV6-1; J: TRBJ2-7; DNA: TGTGCCAGCAGTCCGACAGGGGGACTCTACGAGCAGTACTTC; CDR3: CASSPTGGLYEQYF
length: 15; D: TRBD1; size: few; V: TRBV15; J: TRBJ1-2; DNA: TGTGCCACCAGCAGAGAACAGGGGTTTGGCTATGGCTACACCTTC; CDR3: CATSREQGFGYGYTF
length: 14; D: TRBD2; size: few; V: TRBV7-2; J: TRBJ2-5; DNA: TGTGCCAGCAGCTTACAGCGGGGCCAAGAGACCCAGTACTTC; CDR3: CASSLQRGQETQYF
length: 13; D: -; size: -; V: TRBV30; J: TRBJ1-1; DNA: TGTGCCTGGAGTGGGCAGGGAAGGACTGAAGCTTTCTTT; CDR3: CAWSGQGRTEAFF
length: 13; D: -; size: -; V: TRBV20-1; J: TRBJ1-5; DNA: TGCAGTGCTAGTCAAGGACCCAATCAGCCCCAGCATTTT; CDR3: CSASQGPNQPQHF
length: 12; D: -; size: -; V: TRBV11-2; J: TRBJ1-1; DNA: TGTGCCAGCACCCAATTCGGCATTCAAGCTTTCTTT; CDR3: CASTQFGIQAFF
length: 16; D: TRBD1; size: once; V: TRBV5-4; J: TRBJ1-1; DNA: TGTGCCAGCAGCATACCGGGACAGAGGATGAACACTGAAGCTTTCTTT; CDR3: CASSIPGQRMNTEAFF
length: 16; D: -; size: -; V: TRBV20-1; J: TRBJ1-6; DNA: TGCAGTGCTAGAGCCCAGGGAGGCTTTACTAATTCACCCCTCCACTTT; CDR3: CSARAQGGFTNSPLHF
length: 14; D: TRBD1; size: -; V: TRBV7-8; J: TRBJ2-1; DNA: TGTGCCAGCAGCGCCGACAGGGCCTACAATGAGCAGTTCTTC; CDR3: CASSADRAYNEQFF
length: 11; D: -; size: -; V: TRBV7-2; J: TRBJ2-1; DNA: TGTGCCAGCAGCGTGTACAATGAGCAGTTCTTC; CDR3: CASSVYNEQFF
length: 13; D: -; size: -; V: TRBV6-1; J: TRBJ2-7; DNA: TGTGCCAGCAGTGAATGGGGTCAGGGTTTTGTAATCTTC; CDR3: CASSEWGQGFVIF
length: 13; D: -; size: -; V: TRBV11-3; J: TRBJ1-5; DNA: TGTGCCAGCAGCTTATATGGAGATCAGCCCCAGCATTTT; CDR3: CASSLYGDQPQHF
length: 17; D: TRBD1; size: -; V: TRBV27; J: TRBJ2-2; DNA: TGTGCCAGCAGCCGAGACAGGGGGGGATCGAACACCGGGGAGCTGTTTTTT; CDR3: CASSRDRGGSNTGELFF